These 2 T cell receptor beta chains originate from one sample sequenced in a study of cytomegalovirus exposure and HLA in healthy donors. Both 60 Vbeta primers and 13 Jbeta primers went into the PCR. Produced via immunoSEQ multiplex PCR; TCRdb's table is partial and in-frame only. The top ten hold about 0.21% of the sample, which has more than 150,000 clones, roughly nine tenths seen once. Sequenced input: PBMCs. These receptors were taken from a girl under three years old in good health and CMV-seronegative.

This clone was counted only a few times. The chain recombines TRBV5-4 with TRBJ2-2; 13 positions agree with TRBD2. Trimming took 4 bases from V and 3 from J; bases not matched to a gene: 6. Looked up from germline, CDR1 is SGHNT and CDR2 is YYREEE (reference sequence). This CDR3 has 17 residues. The CDR3, as DNA: TGTGCCAGCAGCCTACTAGCGGGAGGGCCTCACACCGGGGAGCTGTTTTTT. It codes for CASSLLAGGPHTGELFF.

The gene calls are TRBV5-6 and TRBJ1-6; D may be TRBD1 (6 bases). The V gene lost 0 bases and the J gene lost 8 bases, with 9 bases spanning the gap. Germline lookup yields CDR1 SGHDT and CDR2 YYEEEE. There are 14 residues in the CDR3. CDR3 region: CASSLDRAYSPLHF. The CDR3 DNA is TGTGCCAGCAGCTTGGACAGGGCCTATTCACCCCTCCACTTT.